This TCR beta chain was documented in a study of shared clonotypes between healthy human individuals (dated by TCRdb to 2020 to 2021). Regarding the research as a whole: The cohort comprised a couple of women and a few men aged 18 to 49 years. Per donor, three plates each were used for CD4 naive and CD4 memory, two for CD8 naive, and one for CD8 memory. Each donor's leukapheresis produced roughly between roughly 0.94 and 9.5 billion PBMCs. To estimate repertoire size and how much clonotypes are shared between individuals, the study performed deep sequencing of blood TCR repertoires from 4 to 6 healthy adults. Different laboratories and diverse techniques were used to prepare libraries and sequence TCR repertoires, to increase sequencing depth and limit assay-specific biases.

What the study reported, not specific to this receptor: Based on pairwise subsampling, the degree of clonotype sharing among donors was expected to be affected by sequencing depth. Because the study included a small number of donors, the genetic and exposure-history diversity represented was limited. Naive subsets generally had larger estimated clonotype richness than memory subsets. Compared with non-shared clonotypes, the clonotypes found in all four sorted-subset donors had higher generation probabilities. Rarefaction of sorted-subset datasets indicated incomplete sequencing despite the large sequencing depth. When a few donors were compared, the shared fraction of clonotypes was 5% to 6.5% for naive CD4, roughly 3.4% for naive CD8, 2.3% for memory CD4, and 0.35% to 0.5% for memory CD8. Only blood was sampled, and tissue TCR repertoires likely differ from those in blood.

The V end gives up 2 bases and the J end 7 bases, leaving 3 bases in the junction not matched to a gene. CDR1 and CDR2 were assigned from the germline V gene as MNHEY and SVGAGI. The CDR3 runs 14 amino acids, cysteine and phenylalanine included. Here the CDR3 DNA is all that survives: 42 bases in frame from base 1. For the CD8 naive samples, CD45RO-negative cells were positively selected for CCR7, yielding a CD45RA+CCR7+ population from which TemRA cells were excluded. Donors were healthy HIV-negative adults with no recently reported acute infections or vaccinations. Every donor was a Caucasian adult living in Nashville, Tennessee, USA. Blood was obtained by leukapheresis, after which PBMCs were separated by Ficoll-Histopaque density gradient centrifugation and cryopreserved in liquid nitrogen vapor phase. Analytical flow cytometry was used to check the purity and quantity of every magnetically sorted T cell population. Genomic DNA was isolated from each sorted fraction and quantified by UV absorbance on a Nanodrop 2000c.

On this clone itself: No antigen is known for it. No clone much larger than this one lies a single base away; base qualities are absent. The sample holds other DNA sequences that translate to the same CDR3.

Using the deep immunoSEQ assay, TCR CDR3 regions were amplified from genomic DNA by multiplex PCR. Extracted genomic DNA from each cell subset was spread evenly across all wells of several immunoSEQ 96-well plates, with each plate serving as a replicate. For sorted subsets, each replicate PCR was loaded with approximately 190 ng genomic DNA, equivalent to about 33,000 T cell genomes. Purified libraries were measured with a Qubit 3.0 fluorometer, size-checked on a Bioanalyzer 2100, and measured again with the KAPA Library Quantification kit. Every immunoSEQ 96-well plate was sequenced on a dedicated single-read 150-cycle Illumina NextSeq 550 flow cell. Regarding the original processing steps: Because only junctional sequences without quality scores were contained in the immunoSEQ output, filtering matching that applied to full-length reads could not be performed. To assign V/J genes and CDR3, sequences were annotated against IMGT germline references using PyIR, a Python wrapper for IgBLAST v1.9. Reads were filtered out if the reads had weak V/J assignments (E-value above 1e-6), no CDR3, stop codons, out-of-frame junctions, or ambiguous translated residues. V3J clonotypes were defined as sequences sharing the same inferred V gene, J gene, and CDR3 amino acid sequence. To compute the percentage overlap between repertoires, the number of shared unique clonotypes was divided by the size of the smaller repertoire. Richness of each repertoire was evaluated using RTK rarefaction, the Chao1 estimator, and Recon v2.1 estimates of unobserved clonotypes. Generation probabilities were computed with OLGA for all TCRbeta clonotypes obtained by the gDNA method from several donors. Entries here come from immuneACCESS through TCRdb and include only in-frame sequences with V and J called. Some clones fail to appear in such tables; in the studies checked, an unresolved V gene covers under half of the shortfall, and the cause of the remainder is unknown. The V and J calls and the clone size are those of that table, but D and trimming were determined from the DNA. The sample table contains roughly 850,000 clones; only one count was recorded for 96% of them. The ten biggest clones cover about 0.21% of the sample.

The sample taken for sequencing was naive CD8+ T cells sorted from blood. What this sample's cell subset or site label stands for: CD45RA+CCR7+. The rearranged chain carries TRBV6-5 and TRBJ2-1, with 9 central nucleotides matching TRBD1. This TCR was recovered from a man younger than 40 in good health. The nucleotide sequence is TGTGCCAGCAGTTACGGGACAGGGTCGAATGAGCAGTTCTTC. The resulting protein is CASSYGTGSNEQFF.